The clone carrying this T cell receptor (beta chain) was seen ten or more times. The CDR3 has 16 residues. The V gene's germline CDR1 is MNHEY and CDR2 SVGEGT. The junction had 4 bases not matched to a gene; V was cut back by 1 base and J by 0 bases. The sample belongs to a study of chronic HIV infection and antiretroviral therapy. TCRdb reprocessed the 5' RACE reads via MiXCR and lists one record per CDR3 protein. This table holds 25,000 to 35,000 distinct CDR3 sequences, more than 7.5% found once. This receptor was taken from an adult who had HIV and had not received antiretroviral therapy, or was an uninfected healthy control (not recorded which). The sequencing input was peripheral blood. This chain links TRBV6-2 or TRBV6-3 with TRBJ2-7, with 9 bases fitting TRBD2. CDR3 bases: TGTGCCAGCAGTTACTTAGCGGGGGACTTCTCCTACGAGCAGTACTTC. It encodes CASSYLAGDFSYEQYF.